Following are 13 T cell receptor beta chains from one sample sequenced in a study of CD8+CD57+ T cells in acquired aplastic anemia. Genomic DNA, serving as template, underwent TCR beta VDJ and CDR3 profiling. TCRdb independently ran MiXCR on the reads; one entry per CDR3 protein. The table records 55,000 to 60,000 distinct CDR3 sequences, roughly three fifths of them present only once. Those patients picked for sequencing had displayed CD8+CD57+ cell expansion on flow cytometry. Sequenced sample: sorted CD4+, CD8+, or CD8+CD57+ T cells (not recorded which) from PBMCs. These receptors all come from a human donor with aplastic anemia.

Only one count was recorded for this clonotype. Here the CDR3 DNA reads TGTGCCAGCAGTTACTTGTCGACAGAAAACGAGCAGTACTTC. Amino acid sequence: CASSYLSTENEQYF. The chain combines TRBV6-2 or TRBV6-3 with TRBJ2-7; D possibly corresponds to TRBD1 (5 bases). Germline V lookup: CDR1 MNHEY, CDR2 SVGEGT. The CDR3 length is 14 residues. Trimming took off 1 base at V and 5 bases at J, with 12 bases between the two ends.

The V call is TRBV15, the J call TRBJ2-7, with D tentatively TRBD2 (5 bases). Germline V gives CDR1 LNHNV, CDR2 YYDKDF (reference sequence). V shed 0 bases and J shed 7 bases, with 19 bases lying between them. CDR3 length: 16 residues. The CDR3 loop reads CATSRDRGSGIVEQYF. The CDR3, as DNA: TGTGCCACCAGCAGAGATAGAGGGAGTGGGATTGTAGAGCAGTACTTC.

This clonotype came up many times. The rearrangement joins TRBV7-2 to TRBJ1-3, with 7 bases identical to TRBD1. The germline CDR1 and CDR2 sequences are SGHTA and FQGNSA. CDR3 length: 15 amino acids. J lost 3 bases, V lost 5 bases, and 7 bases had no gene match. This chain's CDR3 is CASSPGTGDGNTIYF. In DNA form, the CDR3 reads TGTGCCAGCAGCCCTGGAACAGGGGATGGAAACACCATATATTTT.

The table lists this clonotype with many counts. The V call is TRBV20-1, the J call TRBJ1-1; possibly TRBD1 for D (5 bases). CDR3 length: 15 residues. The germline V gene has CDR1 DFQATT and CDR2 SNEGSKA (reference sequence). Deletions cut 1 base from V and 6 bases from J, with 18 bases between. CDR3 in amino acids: CSARVRDRGFPEAFF. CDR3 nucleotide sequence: TGCAGTGCTAGAGTGAGGGATCGGGGGTTCCCTGAAGCTTTCTTT.

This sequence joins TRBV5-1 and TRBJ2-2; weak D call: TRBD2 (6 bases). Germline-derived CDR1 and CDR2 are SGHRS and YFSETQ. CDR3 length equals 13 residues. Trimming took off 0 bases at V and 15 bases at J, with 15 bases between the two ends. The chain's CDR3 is CASSLDPLGRVFF. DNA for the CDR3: TGCGCCAGCAGCTTGGACCCACTCGGGAGAGTGTTTTTT.

In nucleotides, the CDR3 is TGTGCCAGCAGTGAATCCCGACAGGGGGGGCCTTACGAGCAGTACTTC. Protein: CASSESRQGGPYEQYF. The rearrangement joins TRBV25-1 to TRBJ2-7; 9 bases fit TRBD1. The CDR3 has 16 amino acids. With 1 base clipped from V and 4 bases from J, the junction kept 8 bases outside the gene matches. Germline V lookup: CDR1 MGHDK, CDR2 SYGVNS.

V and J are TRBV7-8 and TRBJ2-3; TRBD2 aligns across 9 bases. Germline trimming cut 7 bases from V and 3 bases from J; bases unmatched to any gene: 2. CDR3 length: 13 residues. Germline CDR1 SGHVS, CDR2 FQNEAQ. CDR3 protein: CASTLAGTDTQYF. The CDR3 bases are TGTGCCAGCACTCTAGCGGGGACAGATACGCAGTATTTT.

The CDR3 sequence is CASRLGGGGYEQYF. The CDR3 DNA reads as TGCGCCAGCAGACTAGGGGGCGGGGGCTACGAGCAGTACTTC. The chain combines TRBV4-1 with TRBJ2-7; tentatively, D is TRBD1 or TRBD2 (7 bases each). Trimming removed 6 bases from V and 3 bases from J, with 15 bases in between. Germline CDR1 MGHRA, CDR2 YSYEKL. This CDR3 is built from 14 residues.

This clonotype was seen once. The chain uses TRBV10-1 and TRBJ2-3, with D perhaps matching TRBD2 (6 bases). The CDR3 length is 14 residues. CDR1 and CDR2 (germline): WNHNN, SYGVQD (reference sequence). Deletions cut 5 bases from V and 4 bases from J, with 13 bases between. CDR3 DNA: TGCGCCAGCAGTAAGTGTACGGGAGCAGATACGCAGTATTTT. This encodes CASSKCTGADTQYF.

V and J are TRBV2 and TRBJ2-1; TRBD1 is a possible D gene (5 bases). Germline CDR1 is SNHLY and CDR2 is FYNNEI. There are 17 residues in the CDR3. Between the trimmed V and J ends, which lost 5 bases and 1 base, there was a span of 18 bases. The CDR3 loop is CASSSKPQGWSYNEQFF. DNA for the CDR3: TGTGCCAGCAGTTCTAAACCCCAGGGATGGTCCTACAATGAGCAGTTCTTC.

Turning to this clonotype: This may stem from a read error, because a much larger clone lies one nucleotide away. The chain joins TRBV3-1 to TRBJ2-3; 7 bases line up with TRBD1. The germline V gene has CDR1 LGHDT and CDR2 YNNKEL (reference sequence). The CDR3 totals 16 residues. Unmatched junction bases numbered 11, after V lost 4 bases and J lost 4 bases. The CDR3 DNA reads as TGTGCCAGCAGCCGCTATTTGGGACAGTACGCAGATACGCAGTATTTT. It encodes CASSRYLGQYADTQYF.

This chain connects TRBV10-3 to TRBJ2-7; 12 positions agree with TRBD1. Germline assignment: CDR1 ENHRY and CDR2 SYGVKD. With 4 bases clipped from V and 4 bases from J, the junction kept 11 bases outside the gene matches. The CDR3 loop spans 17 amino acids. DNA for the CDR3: TGTGCCATCAGTGCCTTGGGGGGACAGGGGGCGCGATACGAGCAGTACTTC. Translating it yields CAISALGGQGARYEQYF.

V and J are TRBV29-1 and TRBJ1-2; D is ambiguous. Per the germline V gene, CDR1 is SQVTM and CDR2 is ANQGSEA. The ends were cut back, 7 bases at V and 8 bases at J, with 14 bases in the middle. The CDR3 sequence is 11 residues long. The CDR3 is CSAARPEGYTF. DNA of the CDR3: TGCAGCGCCGCCAGGCCCGAGGGCTACACCTTC.